The 20 T cell receptor beta chains in this list originate from one sample, sequenced in a study of cytomegalovirus exposure and HLA in healthy donors. Researchers ran the PCR with 60 Vbeta and 13 Jbeta primers. Assay used: immunoSEQ multiplex PCR; TCRdb lists only in-frame clones, some missing. This sample has approximately 210,000 clones, with roughly 83% found just once. Specimen: PBMCs. The receptors come from a male donor in good health and CMV-seropositive.

This chain joins TRBV18 and TRBJ2-5; D is uncertain. Per the germline V gene, CDR1 is KGHSH and CDR2 is LQKENI. The CDR3 is 13 amino acids. V was trimmed by 1 base and J by 1 base, leaving 4 bases between them. The CDR3, as DNA: TGTGCCAGCTCACCACACTTCCAAGAGACCCAGTACTTC. Its protein is CASSPHFQETQYF.

The chain combines TRBV6-1 with TRBJ2-7, with D tentatively TRBD2 (6 bases). This CDR3 comprises 14 residues. Trimming removed 6 bases from V and 1 base from J, with 13 bases in between. Per the germline V gene, CDR1 is MNHNS and CDR2 is SASEGT. The CDR3 DNA is TGTGCCAGCAGGGGCCGGGACTTGTCCTACGAGCAGTACTTC. Protein product: CASRGRDLSYEQYF.

The chain has TRBV6-6 and TRBJ1-2, with 7 bases matching TRBD1. The CDR3 has 14 amino acids. Germline CDR1 reads MNHNY; CDR2 reads SVGAGI (reference sequence). V lost 5 bases and J lost 4; bases outside the gene matches: 7. CDR3 region: CASSTTGNSYGYTF. The CDR3 DNA reads TGTGCCAGCAGTACGACAGGGAATAGCTATGGCTACACCTTC.

The V gene is TRBV7-2, the J gene TRBJ2-7; 11 bases fit TRBD2. V lost 7 bases and J lost 0; bases outside the gene matches: 8. The germline gives CDR1 SGHTA, CDR2 FQGNSA. There are 16 residues in the CDR3. The CDR3 nucleotides are TGTGCCAGCAAACCGGGACTAGCGGAGAGCTCCTACGAGCAGTACTTC. It codes for CASKPGLAESSYEQYF.

CDR3 nucleotides: TGTGCCAGCAGGAGGTCGAACACCGGGGAGCTGTTTTTT. The encoded protein is CASRRSNTGELFF. The rearrangement links TRBV6-1 to TRBJ2-2, with D unresolved. V dropped 6 bases and J dropped 0 bases, with 5 bases sitting between them. Germline V gene sequence: CDR1 MNHNS, CDR2 SASEGT. The CDR3 contains 13 residues.

The chain uses TRBV7-9 and TRBJ1-3, with D unclear. The V and J ends lost 5 bases and 7 bases respectively, with 15 bases between them. The CDR3 sequence is 14 residues long. In germline, CDR1 is SEHNR, CDR2 FQNEAQ (reference sequence). CDR3 in DNA: TGTGCCAGCAGCCCCCCAAGAGGGTCGAACACCATATATTTT. This translates into CASSPPRGSNTIYF.

The chain recombines TRBV5-1 with TRBJ2-7; TRBD2 matches at 7 bases. V shed 4 bases, J shed 2 bases, and the junction held 6 bases outside the gene matches. The CDR3 runs to 14 residues. Germline values: CDR1 SGHRS, CDR2 YFSETQ. The CDR3 spells CASSQAGPAYEQYF. DNA of the CDR3: TGCGCCAGCAGCCAAGCGGGACCCGCCTACGAGCAGTACTTC.

The chain uses TRBV4-1 and TRBJ2-7; D call uncertain. Trimming left V 0 bases short and J 0 bases short, with 9 bases between. Germline CDR1 reads MGHRA; CDR2 reads YSYEKL. The CDR3 is 15 residues long. CDR3 residues: CASSQDDRDSYEQYF. The CDR3 coding sequence is TGCGCCAGCAGCCAAGATGATCGAGACTCCTACGAGCAGTACTTC.

This chain joins TRBV29-1 and TRBJ1-4, with 9 bases identical to TRBD1. CDR1 and CDR2 (germline): SQVTM, ANQGSEA. With V trimmed by 5 bases and J by 7 bases, 8 bases remained unmatched. The CDR3 runs to 14 residues. As DNA, the CDR3 is TGCAGCGTTACCCCACCGGGACAGGGTGAAAAACTGTTTTTT. Amino acid sequence: CSVTPPGQGEKLFF.

The J gene is TRBJ2-1, the V gene TRBV28; D possibly corresponds to TRBD2 (5 bases). Trimming stripped 8 bases from V and 7 bases from J, with 12 bases between. Germline V gives CDR1 MDHEN, CDR2 SYDVKM. The CDR3 loop spans 12 amino acids. CDR3 nucleotide sequence: TGTGCCAGCGACCCTGGAGGTAATGAGCAGTTCTTC. This gives the protein CASDPGGNEQFF.

The chain employs TRBV6-1 and TRBJ2-7; TRBD1 aligns across 8 bases. The CDR3 contains 14 residues. Unmatched junction bases numbered 7, after V lost 6 bases and J lost 3 bases. CDR1 and CDR2 from the germline V gene are MNHNS and SASEGT. The CDR3, as DNA: TGTGCCAGCAGCCCCAGGGGGCGCAGCTACGAGCAGTACTTC. It codes for CASSPRGRSYEQYF.

The chain joins TRBV18 to TRBJ1-4; tentatively, D is TRBD1 (6 bases). The CDR3 covers 19 residues. In germline, CDR1 is KGHSH, CDR2 LQKENI. Trimming left V 2 bases short and J 5 bases short, with 24 bases between. CDR3 sequence reads: CASSPTGGGYSEKNEKLFF. The CDR3 DNA reads TGTGCCAGCTCACCAACCGGGGGGGGCTACTCCGAGAAAAATGAAAAACTGTTTTTT. The full variable domain, completed using reference TRBV18 and TRBJ1-4, is NAGVMQNPRHLVRRRGQEARLRCSPMKGHSHVYWYRQLPEEGLKFMVYLQKENIIDESGMPKERFSAEFPKEGPSILRIQQVVRGDSAAYFCASSPTGGGYSEKNEKLFFGSGTQLSVL.

The DNA of the CDR3 is TGTGCCAGCAGATTAGCGGGGACCAAAAACATTCAGTACTTC. Residues: CASRLAGTKNIQYF. The chain employs TRBV28 and TRBJ2-4, with 8 bases aligning to TRBD2. The CDR3 consists of 14 residues. The trim removed 6 bases at V and 2 bases at J, leaving 3 bases unmatched. Germline V CDR1 and CDR2: MDHEN, SYDVKM.

The chain links TRBV25-1 to TRBJ2-3; 11 positions match TRBD2. J was trimmed by 4 bases and V by 5 bases; bases with no gene match: 14. The CDR3 runs to 18 residues. Germline CDR1 MGHDK, CDR2 SYGVNS. For the CDR3, the DNA is TGTGCCAGCAGTCCCAGGGGATCTAGCGGGGGGATCGCAGATACGCAGTATTTT. It encodes CASSPRGSSGGIADTQYF. The variable domain in full, with the rest retrieved from reference TRBV25-1 and TRBJ2-3, is EADIYQTPRYLVIGTGKKITLECSQTMGHDKMYWYQQDPGMELHLIHYSYGVNSTEKGDLSSESTVSRIRTEHFPLTLESARPSHTSQYLCASSPRGSSGGIADTQYFGPGTRLTVL.

The chain uses TRBV4-3 and TRBJ1-5; TRBD1 agrees at 10 bases. This CDR3 is built from 15 residues. After removal of 4 bases from V and 3 bases from J, the junction contained 3 bases not matched to a gene. Germline CDR1 LGHNA, CDR2 YSLEER. The CDR3 protein is CASSPDRGNNQPQHF. The CDR3 nucleotides are TGCGCCAGCAGCCCGGACAGGGGGAACAATCAGCCCCAGCATTTT.

This clone was detected a few times. The CDR3 coding sequence is TGTGCCAGCAGCCGAAGCAGCGGGGGTATGTTAGACAATGAGCAGTTCTTC. This codes for CASSRSSGGMLDNEQFF. The V gene is TRBV11-1, the J gene TRBJ2-1; TRBD2 matches 8 bases. The V gene end was trimmed by 5 bases and the J gene end by 5 bases; junction bases not matched to a gene: 14. This CDR3 spans 17 amino acids. Germline V gene data show CDR1 as SGHAT and CDR2 as FQDESV (reference sequence).

This chain links TRBV5-1 with TRBJ2-1, with 9 bases lining up with TRBD2. The V gene end was trimmed by 0 bases and the J gene end by 3 bases; junction bases not matched to a gene: 4. This CDR3 has 16 residues. Germline CDR1 reads SGHRS; CDR2 reads YFSETQ. CDR3 residues: CASSLGVAGDYNEQFF. The CDR3 DNA is TGCGCCAGCAGCTTGGGAGTAGCGGGGGACTACAATGAGCAGTTCTTC.

This chain connects TRBV5-4 to TRBJ1-2; no clear D. V was clipped by 0 bases and J by 0 bases, with 9 bases between them. The CDR3 spans 15 residues. Germline V gives CDR1 SGHNT, CDR2 YYREEE (reference sequence). The CDR3 nucleotides read TGTGCCAGCAGCTTGGAAGCGGGAACTAACTATGGCTACACCTTC. Protein product: CASSLEAGTNYGYTF.

This clone has more than one count but fewer than ten. V usage is TRBV11-1 and J usage is TRBJ1-1; D gene uncertain. The V end was cut by 1 base, the J end by 5 bases, with 8 bases between. There are 13 residues in the CDR3. The germline V gene has CDR1 SGHAT and CDR2 FQDESV (reference sequence). CDR3 in amino acids: CASSLVGGTEAFF. In nucleotides, the CDR3 is TGTGCCAGCAGCTTAGTAGGAGGGACTGAAGCTTTCTTT.

This sequence joins TRBV19 and TRBJ1-5, with TRBD1 as a possible D gene (5 bases). There are 15 residues in the CDR3. The germline V gene has CDR1 LNHDA and CDR2 SQIVND (reference sequence). The germline V and J ends were trimmed by 7 bases and 5 bases, with 18 bases remaining between them. CDR3 sequence: CASKYLGGGDQPQHF. The DNA for the CDR3 is TGTGCCAGTAAATATTTGGGGGGGGGAGATCAGCCCCAGCATTTT.